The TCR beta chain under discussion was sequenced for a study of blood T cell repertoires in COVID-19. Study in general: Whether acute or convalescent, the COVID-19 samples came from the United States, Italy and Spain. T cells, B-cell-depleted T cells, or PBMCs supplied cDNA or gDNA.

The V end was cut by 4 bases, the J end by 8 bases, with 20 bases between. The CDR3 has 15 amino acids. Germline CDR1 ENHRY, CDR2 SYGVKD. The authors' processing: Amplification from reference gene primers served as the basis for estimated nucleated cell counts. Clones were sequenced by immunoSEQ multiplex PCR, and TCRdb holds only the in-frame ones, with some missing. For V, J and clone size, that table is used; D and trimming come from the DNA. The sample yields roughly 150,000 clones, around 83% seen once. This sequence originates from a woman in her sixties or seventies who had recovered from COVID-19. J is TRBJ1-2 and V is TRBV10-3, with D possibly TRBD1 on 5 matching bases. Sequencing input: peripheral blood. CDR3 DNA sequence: TGTGCCATCAGTGCTGGAGCAGGGCGGTTAGGGGGCTACACCTTC. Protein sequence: CAISAGAGRLGGYTF.